Each of the 25 T cell receptor beta chains below was sequenced from the same sample in a study of response to subunit inactivated influenza vaccine. Each CDR3 protein is one row after TCRdb ran MiXCR on the RT-PCR reads. This sample yields 860,000 or so distinct CDR3 sequences, of which around 20% are seen a single time; roughly 10% belongs to the top ten. This material consisted of PBMCs from blood, taken 5 days after vaccination. The receptor set was obtained from a man aged 50 to 59 who received an inactivated influenza vaccine.

This chain joins TRBV3-1 and TRBJ2-1; no clear D gene. CDR3 length: 15 amino acids. The V end was cut by 1 base, the J end by 2 bases, with 9 bases between. The germline gives CDR1 LGHDT, CDR2 YNNKEL (reference sequence). CDR3: CASSQGRNTYNEQFF. CDR3 DNA: TGTGCCAGCAGCCAAGGCCGCAACACCTACAATGAGCAGTTCTTC.

The chain recombines TRBV6-5 with TRBJ2-1; TRBD2 matches 12 bases. The CDR3 is made up of 16 amino acids. Germline lookup yields CDR1 MNHEY and CDR2 SVGAGI. Trimming removed 0 bases from V and 8 bases from J; junction bases left unmatched: 5. DNA of the CDR3: TGTGCCAGCAGTTACTCGGGGACTAGCGGGTTAGATGAGCAGTTCTTC. This encodes CASSYSGTSGLDEQFF.

This clonotype was counted a few times. The V and J genes are TRBV7-2 and TRBJ1-5; possible D gene TRBD1, 5 bases. This CDR3 spans 14 amino acids. Trimming left V 4 bases short and J 8 bases short, with 15 bases between. Germline lookup yields CDR1 SGHTA and CDR2 FQGNSA. The CDR3 DNA is TGTGCCAGCAGCTCAACAAGGGGCGGTGAGCCCCAGCATTTT. Translated, it gives CASSSTRGGEPQHF.

This clonotype was seen a single time. The V and J genes are TRBV16 and TRBJ2-1, with 9 bases lining up with TRBD2. V gave up 0 bases and J gave up 1 base; unmatched junction bases: 4. Germline assignment: CDR1 KGHSY and CDR2 FQNENV. This CDR3 has 17 residues. The CDR3 sequence: CASSQSFLAGSYNEQFF. For the CDR3, the DNA is TGTGCCAGCAGCCAATCGTTCCTAGCGGGGTCCTACAATGAGCAGTTCTTC.

The chain links TRBV6-2 or TRBV6-3 to TRBJ2-7; 11 nucleotides align to TRBD2. The germline CDR1 and CDR2 sequences are MNHEY and SVGEGT. This CDR3 is built from 16 residues. V lost 6 bases to trimming and J lost 3 bases; unmatched junction nucleotides: 10. Here the CDR3 reads CASSLPPGLADYEQYF. CDR3 coding DNA: TGTGCCAGCAGCCTCCCTCCGGGACTAGCGGACTACGAGCAGTACTTC.

In this sample, this clonotype turned up a few times. This sequence joins TRBV4-1 and TRBJ2-7, with TRBD1 identical over 12 bases. Losses at the gene ends were 3 bases for V and 5 bases for J; bases not matched to a gene: 8. The CDR3 totals 16 residues. Germline CDR1 reads MGHRA; CDR2 reads YSYEKL. Here the CDR3 DNA reads TGCGCCAGCAGCCATATCGGGACAGGGGGCATCCACGAGCAGTACTTC. Protein product: CASSHIGTGGIHEQYF.

This chain uses TRBV5-5 with TRBJ2-1; 16 bases agree with TRBD2. The V and J ends lost 0 bases and 6 bases, in that order; junction bases with no gene match: 3. The CDR3 has 17 residues. Germline V gene sequence: CDR1 SGHKS, CDR2 YYEKEE (reference sequence). The CDR3 protein is CASSLAGLAGGRNEQFF. CDR3 in DNA: TGTGCCAGCAGCTTGGCGGGACTAGCGGGGGGGCGCAATGAGCAGTTCTTC.

This clonotype was detected a few times. The chain employs TRBV10-3 and TRBJ2-1; the D gene could be TRBD1 or TRBD2 (6 bases each). V lost 0 bases to trimming and J lost 7 bases, with 13 bases between them. The CDR3 totals 15 residues. In germline, CDR1 is ENHRY, CDR2 SYGVKD. The CDR3 region has the DNA TGTGCCATCAGTGAGTCGGGGGGCGCGGGGAATGAGCAGTTCTTC. Its protein is CAISESGGAGNEQFF.

J is TRBJ2-5 and V is TRBV20-1; 7 bases are a match to TRBD2. V dropped 5 bases and J dropped 1; count of bases not matched to a gene: 4. CDR3 length: 13 residues. Germline V gene lookup returns CDR1 DFQATT and CDR2 SNEGSKA (reference sequence). The CDR3 region has the DNA TGCAGTGCTCCCCCGGGGGGCCAAGAGACCCAGTACTTC. Translated: CSAPPGGQETQYF.

This clonotype was observed a handful of times. CDR3 nucleotides: TGTGCCAGCGGAACTACGGAGCAGTTCTTC. Protein sequence: CASGTTEQFF. V and J are TRBV6-1 and TRBJ2-1; D is ambiguous. The V end was cut by 8 bases, the J end by 10 bases, with 9 bases between. The germline gives CDR1 MNHNS, CDR2 SASEGT. This CDR3 has 10 residues.

V is TRBV6-5 and J is TRBJ1-4; no clear D. The CDR3 extends over 15 amino acids. Per germline, CDR1 MNHEY and CDR2 SVGAGI. Trimming stripped 0 bases from V and 7 bases from J, with 12 bases between. CDR3 sequence reads: CASSYSHHPAEKLFF. CDR3 sequence (DNA): TGTGCCAGCAGTTACTCGCACCATCCAGCTGAAAAACTGTTTTTT.

In its sample, this clonotype was seen a few times. The chain combines TRBV5-5 with TRBJ1-4; D is unresolved. This CDR3 region has 15 residues. V lost 0 bases and J 5 bases, leaving 11 bases between the germline ends. The germline V gene encodes CDR1 SGHKS and CDR2 YYEKEE (reference sequence). The CDR3 sequence: CASSLEIGPNEKLFF. Here the CDR3 DNA reads TGTGCCAGCAGCTTGGAGATTGGACCAAATGAAAAACTGTTTTTT.

V and J are TRBV4-1 and TRBJ2-1; the match to TRBD2 covers 13 bases. Unmatched junction bases numbered 2, after V lost 0 bases and J lost 9 bases. Germline CDR1 reads MGHRA; CDR2 reads YSYEKL. This CDR3 is 15 amino acids long. CDR3 region: CASSQERLAGGEQFF. The DNA for the CDR3 is TGCGCCAGCAGCCAAGAGAGACTAGCGGGGGGTGAGCAGTTCTTC.

J is TRBJ2-1 and V is TRBV4-2; D is unresolved. Germline loops: CDR1 LGHNA, CDR2 YNFKEQ. The CDR3 runs to 15 residues. Trimming stripped 3 bases from V and 6 bases from J, with 15 bases between. CDR3 sequence reads: CASSHTALDGNEQFF. DNA of the CDR3: TGTGCCAGCAGCCACACTGCTTTGGATGGCAATGAGCAGTTCTTC.

There are a few counts of this clonotype. The gene calls are TRBV5-1 and TRBJ2-1, with TRBD1 identical over 7 bases. J lost 4 bases, V lost 7 bases, and 5 bases had no gene match. This CDR3 comprises 13 residues. Looked up from germline, CDR1 is SGHRS and CDR2 is YFSETQ. CDR3 loop: CASSGQTYNEQFF. DNA of the CDR3: TGCGCCAGCTCGGGACAGACTTACAATGAGCAGTTCTTC.

The chain is built from TRBV10-3 and TRBJ2-2, with 8 bases fitting TRBD1. The CDR3 contains 14 residues. From germline, CDR1 is ENHRY and CDR2 SYGVKD. Losses at the gene ends were 5 bases for V and 6 bases for J; bases not matched to a gene: 5. CDR3 loop: CAISIDRGPGELFF. The DNA of the CDR3 is TGTGCCATCAGTATAGACAGGGGTCCCGGGGAGCTGTTTTTT.

The sample holds a few counts of this clonotype. The rearrangement joins TRBV5-1 to TRBJ2-2; 7 bases agree with TRBD1. V shed 0 bases, J shed 7 bases, and the junction held 9 bases outside the gene matches. CDR1 is SGHRS and CDR2 is YFSETQ in the germline V gene. The CDR3 sequence is 16 residues long. The CDR3 coding sequence is TGCGCCAGCAGCTTGGCCACGGGACAGATACGCGGGGAGCTGTTTTTT. This sequence encodes CASSLATGQIRGELFF.

The CDR3 nucleotides are TGCAGTGCCACCCCGAAATTAGCGGCCTCCTACGAGCAGTACTTC. Protein product: CSATPKLAASYEQYF. V and J are TRBV20-1 and TRBJ2-7; maybe TRBD2 (6 bases). V was cut by 6 bases and J by 0 bases, with 18 bases left in between. The CDR3 is 15 residues long. Germline-derived CDR1 and CDR2 are DFQATT and SNEGSKA (reference sequence).

J is TRBJ1-2 and V is TRBV20-1; possible D gene TRBD1, 6 bases. The CDR3 sequence is 13 residues long. Trimming pared 0 bases from V and 7 bases from J, leaving 12 bases between. Germline CDR1 is DFQATT and CDR2 is SNEGSKA (reference sequence). CDR3 in DNA: TGCAGTGCTAGAGATCCAGGGGCCTCTGGCTACACCTTC. This codes for CSARDPGASGYTF.

The CDR3 loop reads CASSPERGGQYF. DNA of the CDR3: TGTGCCAGCAGCCCAGAACGAGGCGGCCAGTACTTC. V is TRBV3-1 and J is TRBJ2-5; D not resolved. This CDR3 is 12 amino acids long. Trimming removed 4 bases at V and 10 bases at J, with 13 bases between. Germline CDR1 LGHDT, CDR2 YNNKEL (reference sequence).

The chain links TRBV7-9 to TRBJ2-1; D uncertain. CDR1 and CDR2 from the germline V gene are SEHNR and FQNEAQ (reference sequence). The V and J ends lost 0 bases and 8 bases respectively, with 8 bases between them. This CDR3 has 13 residues. The CDR3: CASSLAAVDEQFF. The DNA of the CDR3 is TGTGCCAGCAGCTTAGCCGCCGTGGATGAGCAGTTCTTC.

The chain couples TRBV4-2 to TRBJ2-1, with D perhaps being TRBD1 or TRBD2 (6 bases each). The CDR3 sequence is 15 residues long. V shed 9 bases and J shed 3 bases, with 18 bases lying between them. Per germline, CDR1 LGHNA and CDR2 YNFKEQ. CDR3 residues: CARGPGGLCYNEQFF. DNA of the CDR3: TGTGCCAGGGGCCCCGGGGGCCTCTGCTACAATGAGCAGTTCTTC.

The table lists this clonotype with a few counts. CDR3 region: CSATTGPSLNEQFF. CDR3 nucleotide sequence: TGCAGTGCCACCACAGGGCCATCACTCAATGAGCAGTTCTTC. The chain carries TRBV20-1 and TRBJ2-1; possible D gene TRBD1, 6 bases. This CDR3 has 14 amino acids. Deletions cut 6 bases from V and 6 bases from J, with 18 bases between. Germline V CDR1 and CDR2: DFQATT, SNEGSKA (reference sequence).

This clonotype showed up just once. The chain uses TRBV13 and TRBJ2-3; the D is unclear. The germline V and J ends were trimmed by 2 bases and 4 bases, with 13 bases remaining between them. This CDR3 is built from 15 residues. The germline V gene has CDR1 PRHDT and CDR2 FYEKMQ (reference sequence). The CDR3 loop is CASSLTSGTPDTQYF. The CDR3 bases are TGTGCCAGCAGCTTAACAAGTGGTACACCAGATACGCAGTATTTT.

This clonotype came up a few times. V gene TRBV19 combines with J gene TRBJ2-1; D gene unclear. Germline V CDR1 and CDR2: LNHDA, SQIVND (reference sequence). The length of the CDR3 is 14 residues. Between the trimmed V and J ends, which lost 0 bases and 9 bases, there was a span of 12 bases. CDR3 region: CASSIDRLVGEQFF. In nucleotides, the CDR3 is TGTGCCAGTAGTATAGATCGGCTAGTGGGTGAGCAGTTCTTC.